The rows below give T cell receptor beta chains drawn from one sample of a study of vaccination effects on CD4 cells after COVID-19. TCRdb keeps only in-frame clones here, not all; method: immunoSEQ multiplex PCR. This sample has approximately 74,000 clones, with 65% to 85% found just once. For these receptors, no antigen is known. This sample comprised CD4+ T cells from PBMCs cultured with HCoV-NL63 spike peptides, obtained before COVID-19 vaccination. The receptors come from a human donor who received a COVID-19 vaccine. Both conserved end residues are part of each CDR3. The order of the fields is V gene, CDR3 protein.

V: TRBV5-4
CDR3: CASSLGSGGANEQFF

V: TRBV6-5
CDR3: CASREQETQYF

V: TRBV24-1
CDR3: CATSDSPETQYF

V: TRBV30
CDR3: CAWSDLDRNYNEQFF

V: TRBV27
CDR3: CATCRTSGGQETQYF

V: TRBV27
CDR3: CASQKIWGGTGELFF

V: TRBV6-6
CDR3: CASGGGRGNTIYF

V: TRBV9
CDR3: CASSVGTAGETQYF

V: TRBV11-2
CDR3: CASSLAGRFYGYTF

V: TRBV6-5
CDR3: CASSYGGNTEAFF

V: TRBV2
CDR3: CASRITGTGELFF

V: TRBV28
CDR3: CASSSLAGGGETQYF

V: TRBV7-9
CDR3: CASSLQGVTGELFF

V: TRBV6-5
CDR3: CASIGQGRMTGYTF

V: TRBV6-5
CDR3: CAPGPYGYTF

V: TRBV3-1/TRBV3-2
CDR3: CASSPTGAGNTIYF

V: TRBV6-4
CDR3: CASSARDSNSPLHF

V: TRBV11-3
CDR3: CASSLDLARGGTGELFF

V: TRBV3-1/TRBV3-2
CDR3: CASSQEGALFGKLFF

V: TRBV5-5
CDR3: CASGPSRQYPQPQHF

V: TRBV19
CDR3: CASSIQSGAYGYTF

V: TRBV19
CDR3: CASREGRTNYGYTF

V: TRBV9
CDR3: CASSPRTSGVWETQYF

V: TRBV19
CDR3: CASGGLAGGTQYF

V: TRBV5-4
CDR3: CASKREVTGFGYTF

V: TRBV18
CDR3: CASSPPGRGFYGYTF

V: TRBV5-1
CDR3: CASSVMGADTQYF

V: TRBV3-1/TRBV3-2
CDR3: CASSQDRGYYSGNTIYF

V: TRBV6-5
CDR3: CASARGETQYF

V: TRBV7-2
CDR3: CASSLQRYNEQFF

V: TRBV20-1
CDR3: CSASGQGEKTGYSAEAFF

V: TRBV30
CDR3: CAWSDANQPQHF

V: TRBV5-1
CDR3: CASSSPGLNIQYF